The rows below give T cell receptor beta chains drawn from one sample of a study of control samples from healthy donors and cancer patients. Using immunoSEQ multiplex PCR, the repertoire was profiled, and TCRdb retains in-frame clones only, with some absent. Of approximately 160,000 clones listed, about 93% are singletons. The material sequenced was blood. Receptor source: a woman aged 55-69 years in good health. Both conserved end residues are part of each CDR3. The D gene is left open where the match is weak. Size is stated for part of the rows, as once, few or many counts, or as a class when the clone is expanded.

J,V,D,size,CDR3,DNA
TRBJ1-6,TRBV19,TRBD1,.,CASVRDRDSPLHF,TGTGCCAGCGTCCGGGACAGAGATTCACCCCTCCACTTT
TRBJ2-1,TRBV15,.,.,CATSRGGSEQFF,TGTGCCACCAGCAGAGGAGGGTCCGAGCAGTTCTTC
TRBJ1-2,TRBV15,.,.,CATSVPGAYGYTF,TGTGCCACCAGCGTTCCAGGGGCGTATGGCTACACCTTC
TRBJ1-6,TRBV18,.,.,CASSPGGAGNSPLHF,TGTGCCAGCTCCCCCGGGGGGGCTGGTAATTCACCCCTCCACTTT
TRBJ2-3,TRBV5-1,TRBD2,.,CASSLALAASTDTQYF,TGCGCCAGCAGCTTGGCGCTAGCGGCTAGCACAGATACGCAGTATTTT
TRBJ2-2,TRBV5-4,.,.,CASSLDWAGGDTGELFF,TGTGCCAGCAGCTTGGACTGGGCAGGGGGGGATACCGGGGAGCTGTTTTTT
TRBJ2-1,TRBV30,TRBD2,.,CACRKELAEFF,TGTGCCTGTCGCAAGGAACTAGCGGAGTTCTTC
TRBJ1-1,TRBV7-9,.,.,CASSSLGADTEAFF,TGTGCCAGCAGCTCTCTCGGGGCTGACACTGAAGCTTTCTTT
TRBJ2-7,TRBV5-4,TRBD2,.,CASSLPGTSIPQF,TGTGCCAGCAGCTTGCCCGGGACTAGCATTCCGCAGTTC
TRBJ2-7,TRBV2,.,.,CASSDRIPSYEQYF,TGTGCCAGCAGTGATCGGATACCCTCCTACGAGCAGTACTTC
TRBJ2-1,TRBV10-3,.,.,CAIRGLSYNEQFF,TGTGCCATCAGAGGCCTCTCCTACAATGAGCAGTTCTTC
TRBJ1-4,TRBV3-1/TRBV3-2,.,.,CASSRSGVTSEKLFF,TGTGCCAGCAGCCGATCCGGGGTGACTAGTGAAAAACTGTTTTTT
TRBJ1-4,TRBV12-5,.,.,CASGLANNEKLFF,TGTGCTAGTGGTTTGGCCAATAATGAAAAACTGTTTTTT
TRBJ2-7,TRBV19,.,.,CASSQRGALSYEQYF,TGTGCCAGTAGTCAAAGGGGGGCCCTCTCCTACGAGCAGTACTTC
TRBJ1-2,TRBV5-6,.,once,CASSLALGGFYGYTF,TGTGCCAGCAGCTTGGCCCTGGGCGGATTCTATGGCTACACCTTC
TRBJ1-2,TRBV4-1,TRBD1,.,CASSFDRVHTF,TGCGCCAGCAGCTTCGACAGGGTTCATACCTTC
TRBJ1-2,TRBV6-2/TRBV6-3,TRBD1,once,CASSYPGTGGAFVGYTF,TGTGCCAGCAGTTACCCCGGTACAGGGGGCGCCTTCGTGGGCTACACCTTC
TRBJ1-2,TRBV12-3/TRBV12-4,.,.,CASSRRGYTF,TGTGCCAGTTCTCGGCGGGGCTACACCTTC
TRBJ2-7,TRBV7-9,TRBD2,.,CASSKSPREAYEQYF,TGTGCCAGCAGCAAAAGTCCCCGGGAGGCCTACGAGCAGTACTTC
TRBJ1-5,TRBV7-9,.,.,CASSPGTAGQPQHF,TGTGCCAGCAGCCCCGGGACTGCGGGTCAGCCCCAGCATTTT
TRBJ1-4,TRBV20-1,.,.,CSALPEKLFF,TGCAGTGCTTTACCCGAAAAACTGTTTTTT
TRBJ1-6,TRBV5-1,.,.,CASSARTAPNSPLHF,TGCGCCAGCAGCGCACGGACAGCGCCTAATTCACCCCTCCACTTT
TRBJ2-7,TRBV3-1/TRBV3-2,.,.,CASSQAASSYEQYF,TGTGCCAGCAGCCAAGCAGCTAGCTCCTACGAGCAGTACTTC
TRBJ1-1,TRBV18,.,.,CASSPIGETGGNTEAFF,TGTGCCAGCTCACCGATAGGAGAAACCGGGGGAAACACTGAAGCTTTCTTT
TRBJ1-1,TRBV4-3,.,.,CASSPGGVRGNTEAFF,TGCGCCAGCAGCCCGGGAGGGGTGCGAGGGAACACTGAAGCTTTCTTT
TRBJ1-2,TRBV7-2,.,.,CASSFVQGQYPNYGYTF,TGTGCCAGCAGCTTCGTCCAGGGTCAATATCCTAACTATGGCTACACCTTC
TRBJ2-7,TRBV7-2,.,.,CASSPGRGQYEQYF,TGTGCCAGCAGTCCGGGGAGGGGGCAATACGAGCAGTACTTC
TRBJ1-1,TRBV19,.,.,CASGTFSSRNTEAFF,TGTGCCAGCGGAACATTCTCGTCGAGGAACACTGAAGCTTTCTTT
TRBJ2-3,TRBV11-2,TRBD1,.,CASSVDRGQPDTQYF,TGTGCCAGCAGCGTGGACAGGGGGCAACCAGATACGCAGTATTTT